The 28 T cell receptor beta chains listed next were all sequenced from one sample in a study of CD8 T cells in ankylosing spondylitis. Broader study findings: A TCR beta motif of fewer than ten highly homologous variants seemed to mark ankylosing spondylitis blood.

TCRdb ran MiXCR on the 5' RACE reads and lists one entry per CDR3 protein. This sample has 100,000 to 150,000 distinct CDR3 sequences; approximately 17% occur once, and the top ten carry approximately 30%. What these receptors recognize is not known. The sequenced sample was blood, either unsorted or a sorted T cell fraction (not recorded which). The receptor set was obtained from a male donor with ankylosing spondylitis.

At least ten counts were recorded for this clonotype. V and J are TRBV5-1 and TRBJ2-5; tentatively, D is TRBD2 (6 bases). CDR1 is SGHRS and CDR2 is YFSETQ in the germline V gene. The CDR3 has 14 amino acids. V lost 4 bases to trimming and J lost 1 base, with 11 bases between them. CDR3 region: CASSPTGSQETQYF. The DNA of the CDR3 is TGCGCCAGCAGCCCTACCGGGAGCCAAGAGACCCAGTACTTC.

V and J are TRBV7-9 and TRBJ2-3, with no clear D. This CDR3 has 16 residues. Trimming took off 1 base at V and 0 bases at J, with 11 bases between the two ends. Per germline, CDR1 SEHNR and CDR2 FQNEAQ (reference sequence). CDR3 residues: CASSLGWAASTDTQYF. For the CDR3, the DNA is TGTGCCAGCAGCTTAGGATGGGCGGCTAGCACAGATACGCAGTATTTT.

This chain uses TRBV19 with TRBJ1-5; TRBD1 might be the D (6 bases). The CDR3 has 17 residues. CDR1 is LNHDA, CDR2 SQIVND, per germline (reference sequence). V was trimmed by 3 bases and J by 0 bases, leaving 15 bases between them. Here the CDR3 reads CASSIGWTVDSNQPQHF. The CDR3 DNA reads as TGTGCCAGTAGTATCGGTTGGACAGTGGATAGCAATCAGCCCCAGCATTTT.

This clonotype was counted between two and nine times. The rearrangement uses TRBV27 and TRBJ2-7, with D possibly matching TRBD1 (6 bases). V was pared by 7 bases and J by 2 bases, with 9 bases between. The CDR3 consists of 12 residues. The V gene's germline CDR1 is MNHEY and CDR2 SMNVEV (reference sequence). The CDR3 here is CASMTGTYEQYF. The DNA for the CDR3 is TGTGCCAGCATGACAGGAACCTACGAGCAGTACTTC.

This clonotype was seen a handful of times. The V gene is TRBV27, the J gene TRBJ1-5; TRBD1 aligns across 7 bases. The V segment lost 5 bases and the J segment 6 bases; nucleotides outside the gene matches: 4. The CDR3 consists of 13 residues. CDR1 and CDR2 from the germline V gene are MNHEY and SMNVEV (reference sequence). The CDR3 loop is CASSTQGGQPQHF. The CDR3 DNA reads TGTGCCAGCAGTACCCAGGGGGGTCAGCCCCAGCATTTT.

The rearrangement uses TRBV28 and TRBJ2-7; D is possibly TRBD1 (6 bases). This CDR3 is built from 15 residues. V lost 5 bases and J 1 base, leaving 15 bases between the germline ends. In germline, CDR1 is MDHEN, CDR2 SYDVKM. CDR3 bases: TGTGCCAGCAGTGCCTCCGGGACACCTTCCTACGAGCAGTACTTC. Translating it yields CASSASGTPSYEQYF.

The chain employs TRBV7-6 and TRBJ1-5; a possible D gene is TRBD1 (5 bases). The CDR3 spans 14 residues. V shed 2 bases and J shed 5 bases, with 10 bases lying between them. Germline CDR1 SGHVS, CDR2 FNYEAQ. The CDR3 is CASSLILGDQPQHF. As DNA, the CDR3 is TGTGCCAGCAGCTTAATACTAGGGGATCAGCCCCAGCATTTT.

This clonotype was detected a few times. The CDR3 is CASSPSLDAFF. The CDR3 DNA sequence: TGTGCCAGCAGCCCTTCTTTAGACGCTTTCTTT. The rearrangement links TRBV28 to TRBJ1-1; D is undetermined. The CDR3 totals 11 residues. The germline V gene encodes CDR1 MDHEN and CDR2 SYDVKM. Deletions cut 6 bases from V and 11 bases from J, with 13 bases between.

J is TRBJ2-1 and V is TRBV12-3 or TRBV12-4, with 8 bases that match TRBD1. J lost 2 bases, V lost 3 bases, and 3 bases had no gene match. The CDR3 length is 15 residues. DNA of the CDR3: TGTGCCAGCAGTTTTAGGGACAGGCCCTACAATGAGCAGTTCTTC. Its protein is CASSFRDRPYNEQFF.

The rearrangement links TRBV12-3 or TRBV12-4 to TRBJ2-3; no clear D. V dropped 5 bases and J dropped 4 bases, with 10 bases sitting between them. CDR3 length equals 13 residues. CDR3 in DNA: TGTGCCAGCAGTACGGCCGGAGCAGATACGCAGTATTTT. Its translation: CASSTAGADTQYF.

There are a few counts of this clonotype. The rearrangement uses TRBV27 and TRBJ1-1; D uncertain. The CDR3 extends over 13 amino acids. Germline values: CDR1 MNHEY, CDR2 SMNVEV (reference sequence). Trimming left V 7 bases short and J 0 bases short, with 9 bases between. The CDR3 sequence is CASIGEMNTEAFF. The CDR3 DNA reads TGTGCCAGCATCGGGGAAATGAACACTGAAGCTTTCTTT.

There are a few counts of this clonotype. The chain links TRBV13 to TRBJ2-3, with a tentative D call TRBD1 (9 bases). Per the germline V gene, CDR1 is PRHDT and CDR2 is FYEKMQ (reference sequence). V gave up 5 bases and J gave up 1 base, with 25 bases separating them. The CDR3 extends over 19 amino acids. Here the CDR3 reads CASSGTGRSGGRGTDTQYF. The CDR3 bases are TGTGCCAGCAGCGGGACAGGGAGGAGCGGGGGAAGGGGCACAGATACGCAGTATTTT.

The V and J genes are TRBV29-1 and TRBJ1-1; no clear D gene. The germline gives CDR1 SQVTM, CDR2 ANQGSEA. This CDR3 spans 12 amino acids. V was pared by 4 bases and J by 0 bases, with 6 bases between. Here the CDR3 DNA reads TGCAGCGTTGCTCAGCTGAACACTGAAGCTTTCTTT. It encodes CSVAQLNTEAFF. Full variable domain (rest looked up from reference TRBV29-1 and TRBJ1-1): SAVISQKPSRDICQRGTSLTIQCQVDSQVTMMFWYRQQPGQSLTLIATANQGSEATYESGFVIDKFPISRPNLTFSTLTVSNMSPEDSSIYLCSVAQLNTEAFFGQGTRLTVV.

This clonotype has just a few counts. The DNA for the CDR3 is TGCGCCAGCAGCCAAGTCCTCCGGGGGGGATTGGACTACGAGCAGTACTTC. Protein sequence: CASSQVLRGGLDYEQYF. V usage is TRBV4-1 and J usage is TRBJ2-7; 8 bases line up with TRBD2. Germline loops: CDR1 MGHRA, CDR2 YSYEKL. The J segment lost 3 bases and the V segment lost 1 base, leaving 11 bases of the junction unmatched. The CDR3 extends over 17 amino acids.

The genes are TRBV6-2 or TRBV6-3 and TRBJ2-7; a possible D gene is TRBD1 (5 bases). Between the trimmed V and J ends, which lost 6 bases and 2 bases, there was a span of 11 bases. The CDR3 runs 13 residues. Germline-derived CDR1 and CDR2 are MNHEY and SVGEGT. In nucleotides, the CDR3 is TGTGCCAGCAGAATCGACAGTACCTACGAGCAGTACTTC. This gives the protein CASRIDSTYEQYF.

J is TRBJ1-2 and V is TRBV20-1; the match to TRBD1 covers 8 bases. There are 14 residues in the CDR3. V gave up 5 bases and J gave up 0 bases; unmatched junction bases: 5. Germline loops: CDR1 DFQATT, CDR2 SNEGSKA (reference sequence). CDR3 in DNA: TGCAGTGCTCACTGGACAGGGTCTAACTATGGCTACACCTTC. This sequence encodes CSAHWTGSNYGYTF.

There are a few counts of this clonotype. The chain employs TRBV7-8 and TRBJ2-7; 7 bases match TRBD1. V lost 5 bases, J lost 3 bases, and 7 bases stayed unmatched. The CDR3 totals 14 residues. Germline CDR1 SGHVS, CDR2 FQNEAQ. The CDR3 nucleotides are TGTGCCAGCAGCGAGAGGGACAGCTTCTACGAGCAGTACTTC. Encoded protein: CASSERDSFYEQYF.

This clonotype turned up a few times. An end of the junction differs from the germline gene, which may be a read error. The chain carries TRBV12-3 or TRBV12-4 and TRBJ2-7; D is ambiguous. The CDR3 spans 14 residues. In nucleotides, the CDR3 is TGTGCCAGCAGCGCCAGCCTAGTCTCCCACGAGCAGTACTTC. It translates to CASSASLVSHEQYF.

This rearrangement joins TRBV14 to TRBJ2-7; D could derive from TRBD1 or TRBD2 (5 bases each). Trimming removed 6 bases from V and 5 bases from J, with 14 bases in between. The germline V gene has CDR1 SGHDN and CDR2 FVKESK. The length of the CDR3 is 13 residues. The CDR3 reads CASRLTGTDEQYF. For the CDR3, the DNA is TGTGCCAGCAGACTTACCGGGACGGACGAGCAGTACTTC.

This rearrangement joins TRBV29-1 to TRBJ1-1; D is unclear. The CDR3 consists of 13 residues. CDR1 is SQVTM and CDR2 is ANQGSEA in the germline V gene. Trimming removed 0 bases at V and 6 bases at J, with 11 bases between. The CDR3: CSVEEPTSAEAFF. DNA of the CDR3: TGCAGCGTTGAAGAACCGACAAGCGCTGAAGCTTTCTTT.

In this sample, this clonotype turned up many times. CDR3 DNA: TGCAGTGCTAGAGATGTCCCCCTGGGGCCAGATACGCAGTATTTT. Its protein product is CSARDVPLGPDTQYF. This sequence joins TRBV20-1 and TRBJ2-3; TRBD1 is a possible D gene (5 bases). The CDR3 runs to 15 residues. The germline CDR1 and CDR2 sequences are DFQATT and SNEGSKA (reference sequence). V gave up 0 bases and J gave up 4 bases, with 14 bases separating them.

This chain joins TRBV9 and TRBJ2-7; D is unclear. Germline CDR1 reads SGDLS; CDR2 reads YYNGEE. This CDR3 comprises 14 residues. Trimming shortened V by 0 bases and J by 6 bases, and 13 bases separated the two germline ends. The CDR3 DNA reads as TGTGCCAGCAGCGTAGGACTGCAGCCTTGCGAGCAGTACTTC. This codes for CASSVGLQPCEQYF.

DNA of the CDR3: TGTGCCAGCAGCCTATCTCAAGGGACAGGGCATAACTATGGCTACACCTTC. Translation: CASSLSQGTGHNYGYTF. The rearrangement links TRBV3-1 to TRBJ1-2, with TRBD1 matching 9 bases. The V gene end was trimmed by 4 bases and the J gene end by 1 base; junction bases not matched to a gene: 10. CDR1 LGHDT and CDR2 YNNKEL come from the germline V gene (reference sequence). This CDR3 has 17 amino acids.

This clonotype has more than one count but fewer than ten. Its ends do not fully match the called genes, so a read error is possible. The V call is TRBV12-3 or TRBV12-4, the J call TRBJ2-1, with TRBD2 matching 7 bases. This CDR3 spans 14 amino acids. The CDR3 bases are TGTGTCAGCAGTTTGGGAGGGCCCTACAATGAGCAGTTCTTC. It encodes CVSSLGGPYNEQFF.

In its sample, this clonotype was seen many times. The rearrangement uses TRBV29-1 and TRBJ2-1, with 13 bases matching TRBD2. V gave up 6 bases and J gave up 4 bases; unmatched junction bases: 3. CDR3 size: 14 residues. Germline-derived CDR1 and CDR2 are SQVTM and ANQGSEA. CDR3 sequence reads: CSVGGLAGYNEQFF. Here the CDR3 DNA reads TGCAGCGTGGGGGGACTAGCGGGATACAATGAGCAGTTCTTC.

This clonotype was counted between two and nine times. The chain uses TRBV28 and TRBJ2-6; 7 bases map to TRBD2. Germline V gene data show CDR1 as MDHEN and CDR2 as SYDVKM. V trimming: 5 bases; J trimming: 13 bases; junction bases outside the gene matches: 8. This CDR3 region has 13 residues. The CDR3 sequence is CASSPTSPGVLTF. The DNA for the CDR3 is TGTGCCAGCAGTCCGACTAGCCCTGGAGTCCTGACTTTC.

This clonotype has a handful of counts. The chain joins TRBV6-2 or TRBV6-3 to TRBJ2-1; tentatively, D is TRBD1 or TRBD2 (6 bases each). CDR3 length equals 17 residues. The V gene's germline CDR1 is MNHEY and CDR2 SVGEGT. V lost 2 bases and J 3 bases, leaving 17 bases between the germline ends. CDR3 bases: TGTGCCAGCAGTTACCCAGTCGGAGGGGGGTTCTACAATGAGCAGTTCTTC. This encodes CASSYPVGGGFYNEQFF.

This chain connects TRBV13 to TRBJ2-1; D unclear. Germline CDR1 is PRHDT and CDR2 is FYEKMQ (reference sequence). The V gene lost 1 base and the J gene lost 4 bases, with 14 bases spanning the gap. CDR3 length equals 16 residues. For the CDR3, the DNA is TGTGCCAGCAGCTTAGTTACCGGGTCTCGTTACAATGAGCAGTTCTTC. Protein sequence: CASSLVTGSRYNEQFF.